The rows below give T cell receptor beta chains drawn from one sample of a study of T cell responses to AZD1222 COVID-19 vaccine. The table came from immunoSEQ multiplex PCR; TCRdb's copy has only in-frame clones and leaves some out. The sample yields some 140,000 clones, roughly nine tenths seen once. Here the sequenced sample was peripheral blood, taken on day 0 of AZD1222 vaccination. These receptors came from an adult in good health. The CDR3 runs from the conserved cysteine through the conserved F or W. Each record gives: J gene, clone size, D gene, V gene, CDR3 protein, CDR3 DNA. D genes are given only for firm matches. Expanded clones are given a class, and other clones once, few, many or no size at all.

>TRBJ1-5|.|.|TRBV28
CASSSGAGVNQPQHF
TGTGCCAGCAGCTCTGGGGCAGGGGTTAATCAGCCCCAGCATTTT
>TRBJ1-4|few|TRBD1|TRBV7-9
CASSLGQGGEKLFF
TGTGCCAGCAGCCTTGGACAGGGTGGTGAAAAACTGTTTTTT
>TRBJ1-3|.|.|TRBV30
CAWGDPPGSGYTIYF
TGTGCCTGGGGAGATCCCCCGGGGAGCGGCTACACCATATATTTT
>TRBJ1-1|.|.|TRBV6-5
CASSYSNGLGTEAFF
TGTGCCAGCAGTTACTCGAATGGGTTAGGCACTGAAGCTTTCTTT
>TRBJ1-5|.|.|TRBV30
CAWSTTSSNQPQHF
TGTGCCTGGAGTACGACTTCTAGCAATCAGCCCCAGCATTTT
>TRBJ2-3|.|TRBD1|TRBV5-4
CASSLGQGSDTQYF
TGTGCCAGCAGCTTGGGACAGGGGTCAGATACGCAGTATTTT
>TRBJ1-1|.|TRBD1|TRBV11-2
CASTSGTGMNTEAFF
TGTGCCAGCACCTCCGGGACAGGGATGAACACTGAAGCTTTCTTT
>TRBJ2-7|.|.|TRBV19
CASSTHPSGPSEQYF
TGTGCCAGTAGTACCCACCCTTCGGGGCCCTCCGAGCAGTACTTC
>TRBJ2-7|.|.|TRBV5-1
CASSLLTGTSIQAKYEQYF
TGCGCCAGCAGCTTATTGACGGGAACCTCGATTCAAGCCAAATACGAGCAGTACTTC
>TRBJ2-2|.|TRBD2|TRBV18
CASSPGLGRTGELFF
TGTGCCAGCTCACCGGGACTAGGAAGAACCGGGGAGCTGTTTTTT
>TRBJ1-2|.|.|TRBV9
CASSVAGLGGRGYGYTF
TGTGCCAGCAGCGTAGCTGGACTCGGGGGCCGTGGCTATGGCTACACCTTC
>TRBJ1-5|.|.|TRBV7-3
CASSADGTHKPQHF
TGTGCCAGCAGCGCCGACGGGACACATAAGCCCCAGCATTTT
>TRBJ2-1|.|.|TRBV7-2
CASSLWRGEQFF
TGTGCCAGCAGCTTGTGGCGGGGAGAGCAGTTCTTC
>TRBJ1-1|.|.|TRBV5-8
CASSWGLTSNTEAFF
TGTGCCAGCAGCTGGGGTCTTACCTCGAACACTGAAGCTTTCTTT
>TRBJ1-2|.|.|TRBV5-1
CASSSGGYGYTF
TGCGCCAGCAGCTCCGGTGGCTATGGCTACACCTTC
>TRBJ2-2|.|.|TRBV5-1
CASAGGMANTGELFF
TGCGCCAGCGCTGGCGGGATGGCCAACACCGGGGAGCTGTTTTTT
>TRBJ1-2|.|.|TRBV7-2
CVTGSGANYGYTF
TGTGTTACGGGATCTGGAGCTAACTATGGCTACACCTTC
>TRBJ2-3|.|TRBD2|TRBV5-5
CASTSIAGSTDTQYF
TGTGCCAGCACCTCCATAGCGGGGAGCACAGATACGCAGTATTTT
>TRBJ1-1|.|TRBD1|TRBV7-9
CASSQDRGLRYTEAFF
TGTGCCAGCAGCCAGGACAGGGGTTTGCGGTACACTGAAGCTTTCTTT
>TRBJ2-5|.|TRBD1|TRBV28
CASSEQGASETQYF
TGTGCCAGCAGTGAGCAGGGGGCAAGTGAGACCCAGTACTTC
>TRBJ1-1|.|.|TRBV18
CASSPGRSGNTEAFF
TGTGCCAGCTCACCCGGACGTAGCGGAAACACTGAAGCTTTCTTT
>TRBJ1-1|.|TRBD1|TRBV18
CASSPGEGQGFREAFF
TGTGCCAGCTCACCGGGAGAGGGACAGGGCTTTCGTGAAGCTTTCTTT
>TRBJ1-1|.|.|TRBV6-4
CASSDPPRTEAFF
TGTGCCAGCAGTGATCCCCCGCGCACTGAAGCTTTCTTT
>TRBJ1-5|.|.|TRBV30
CAWGHRENQPQHF
TGTGCCTGGGGTCACAGGGAGAACCAGCCCCAGCATTTT
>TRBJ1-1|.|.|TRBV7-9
CASSSAPPTHTEAFF
TGTGCCAGCAGCTCCGCCCCCCCCACCCACACTGAAGCTTTCTTT
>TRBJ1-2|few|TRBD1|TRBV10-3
CAISESAYRTGEDGYTF
TGTGCCATCAGTGAGTCGGCCTACCGGACAGGGGAGGATGGCTACACCTTC
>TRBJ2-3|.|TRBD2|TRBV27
CASSLLAGGGVTDTQYF
TGTGCCAGCAGTTTGCTAGCGGGGGGAGGGGTCACAGATACGCAGTATTTT
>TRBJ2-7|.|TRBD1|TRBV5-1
CASSLRPGTGVYEQYF
TGCGCCAGCAGCTTGCGCCCCGGGACAGGGGTTTACGAGCAGTACTTC
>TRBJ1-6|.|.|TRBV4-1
CASRGRNSNSPLHF
TGCGCCAGCAGGGGGCGGAATTCTAATTCACCCCTCCACTTT
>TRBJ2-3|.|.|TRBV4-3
CASSPDTGLVQYF
TGCGCCAGCAGCCCAGACACGGGCCTCGTGCAGTATTTT